This TCR beta chain was recorded in a study of T cell clonality in common variable immunodeficiency. Whole-study findings and limits: Reportedly, TCR beta sequences from common variable immunodeficiency showed fewer deletions and N-nucleotide insertions. T cell subpopulation sequencing would be needed to explain CVID clonality.

This clone was seen repeatedly, ten times or more. As yet, its antigen is unknown. Repertoires were generated with immunoSEQ multiplex PCR, while TCRdb's copy carries only in-frame clones and drops some. The record shows almost 20,000 clones for this sample, with no singletons present. The sample taken for sequencing was peripheral blood mononuclear cells. The origin of this receptor is a human donor with common variable immunodeficiency.

CDR3 in amino acids: CSATIETGSHQPQHF. The sequenced CDR3 bases are TGCAGTGCTACAATCGAGACAGGGTCCCATCAGCCC. V and J are TRBV20-1 and TRBJ1-5, with 7 bases lining up with TRBD1. The read gets to within 3 residues of the CDR3 end, and the germline J gene fills in the rest. Unmatched junction bases numbered 11, after V lost 4 bases and J lost 5 bases. The CDR3 spans 15 residues. Germline V gives CDR1 DFQATT, CDR2 SNEGSKA (reference sequence).